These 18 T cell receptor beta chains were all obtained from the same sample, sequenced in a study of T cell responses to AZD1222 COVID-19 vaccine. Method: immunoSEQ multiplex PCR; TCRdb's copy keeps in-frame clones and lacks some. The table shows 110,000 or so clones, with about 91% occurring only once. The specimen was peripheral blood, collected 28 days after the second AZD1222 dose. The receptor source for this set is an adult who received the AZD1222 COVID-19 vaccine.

Here the CDR3 reads CSVEGGTDTQYF. The CDR3 DNA sequence: TGCAGCGTTGAGGGGGGGACAGATACGCAGTATTTT. This chain uses TRBV29-1 with TRBJ2-3, with 7 positions matching TRBD2. The germline gives CDR1 SQVTM, CDR2 ANQGSEA. The CDR3 sequence is 12 residues long. V shed 3 bases and J 3 bases; nucleotides not matched to a gene: 0.

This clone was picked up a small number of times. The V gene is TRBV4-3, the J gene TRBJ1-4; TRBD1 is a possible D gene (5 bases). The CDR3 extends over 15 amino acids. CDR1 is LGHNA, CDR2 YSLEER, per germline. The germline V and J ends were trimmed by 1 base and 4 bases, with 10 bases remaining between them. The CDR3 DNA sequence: TGCGCCAGCAGCCAAGCCCCGGGGCGTAATGAAAAACTGTTTTTT. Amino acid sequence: CASSQAPGRNEKLFF.

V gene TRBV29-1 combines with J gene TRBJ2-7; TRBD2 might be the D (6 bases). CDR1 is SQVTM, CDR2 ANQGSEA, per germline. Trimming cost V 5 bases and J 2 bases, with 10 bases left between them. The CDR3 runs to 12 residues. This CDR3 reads CSVRGGAYEQYF. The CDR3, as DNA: TGCAGCGTTCGGGGAGGTGCCTACGAGCAGTACTTC.

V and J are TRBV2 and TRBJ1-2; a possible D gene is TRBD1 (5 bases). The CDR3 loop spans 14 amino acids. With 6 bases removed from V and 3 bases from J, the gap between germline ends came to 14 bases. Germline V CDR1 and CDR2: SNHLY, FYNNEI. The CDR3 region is CASRQQGGDYGYTF. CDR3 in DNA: TGTGCCAGCAGACAGCAGGGTGGGGACTATGGCTACACCTTC.

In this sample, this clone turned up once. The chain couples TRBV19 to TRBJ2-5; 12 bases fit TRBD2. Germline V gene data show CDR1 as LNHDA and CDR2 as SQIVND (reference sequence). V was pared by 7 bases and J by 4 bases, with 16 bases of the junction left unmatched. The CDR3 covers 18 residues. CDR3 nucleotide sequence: TGTGCCAGTACCGTTGGGGCTACTAGCGGGGGGAGTGGAGAGACCCAGTACTTC. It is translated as CASTVGATSGGSGETQYF.

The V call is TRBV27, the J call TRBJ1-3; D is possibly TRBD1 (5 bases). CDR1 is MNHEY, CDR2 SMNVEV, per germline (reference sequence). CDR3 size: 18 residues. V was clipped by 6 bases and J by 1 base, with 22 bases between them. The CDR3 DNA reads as TGTGCCAGCAGGGACCTGCCGGGGCAAGGAGAGTCTGGAAACACCATATATTTT. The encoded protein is CASRDLPGQGESGNTIYF.

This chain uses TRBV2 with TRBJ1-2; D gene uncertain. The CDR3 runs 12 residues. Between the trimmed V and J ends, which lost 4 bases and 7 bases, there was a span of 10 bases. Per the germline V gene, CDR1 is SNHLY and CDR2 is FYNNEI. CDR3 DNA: TGTGCCAGCAGTGTAGGGCTTGGTGGCTACACCTTC. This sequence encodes CASSVGLGGYTF.

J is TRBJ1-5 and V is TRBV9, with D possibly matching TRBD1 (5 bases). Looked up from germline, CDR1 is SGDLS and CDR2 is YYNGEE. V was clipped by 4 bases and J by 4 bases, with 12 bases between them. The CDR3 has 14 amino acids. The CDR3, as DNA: TGTGCCAGCAGCCGCCAGGGTCTGAATCAGCCCCAGCATTTT. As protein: CASSRQGLNQPQHF.

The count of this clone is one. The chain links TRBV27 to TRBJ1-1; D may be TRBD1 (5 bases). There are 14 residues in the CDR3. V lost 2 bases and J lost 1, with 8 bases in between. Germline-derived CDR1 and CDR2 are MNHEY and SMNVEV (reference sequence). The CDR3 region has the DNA TGTGCCAGCAGTTTAAACGGACAGAACACTGAAGCTTTCTTT. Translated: CASSLNGQNTEAFF.

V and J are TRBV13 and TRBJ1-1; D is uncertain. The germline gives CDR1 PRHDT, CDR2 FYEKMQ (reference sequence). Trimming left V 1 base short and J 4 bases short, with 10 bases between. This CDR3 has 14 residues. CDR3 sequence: CASSLVVRRTEAFF. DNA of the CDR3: TGTGCCAGCAGCTTAGTGGTCAGGCGCACTGAAGCTTTCTTT.

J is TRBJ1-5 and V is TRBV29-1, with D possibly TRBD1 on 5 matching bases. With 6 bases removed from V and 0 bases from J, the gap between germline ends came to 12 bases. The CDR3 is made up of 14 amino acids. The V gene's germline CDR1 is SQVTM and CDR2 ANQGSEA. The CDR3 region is CSVASGYSNQPQHF. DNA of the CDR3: TGCAGCGTAGCGTCAGGGTATAGCAATCAGCCCCAGCATTTT.

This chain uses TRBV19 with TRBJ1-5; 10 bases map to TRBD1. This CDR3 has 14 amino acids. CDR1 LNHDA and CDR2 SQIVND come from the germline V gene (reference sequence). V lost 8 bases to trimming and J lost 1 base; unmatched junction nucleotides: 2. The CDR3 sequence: CASGDRGSNQPQHF. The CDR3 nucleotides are TGTGCCAGTGGGGACAGGGGCAGCAATCAGCCCCAGCATTTT.

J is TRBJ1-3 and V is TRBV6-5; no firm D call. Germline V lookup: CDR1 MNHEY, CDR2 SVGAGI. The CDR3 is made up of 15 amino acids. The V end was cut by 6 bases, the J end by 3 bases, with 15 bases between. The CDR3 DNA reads TGTGCCAGCAGCCCCATTCTCGACGGTGGAAACACCATATATTTT. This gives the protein CASSPILDGGNTIYF.

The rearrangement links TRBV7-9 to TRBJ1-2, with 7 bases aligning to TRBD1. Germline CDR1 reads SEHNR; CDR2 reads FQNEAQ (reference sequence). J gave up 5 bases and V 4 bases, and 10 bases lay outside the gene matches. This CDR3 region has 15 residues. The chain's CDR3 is CASSSTGRPVYGYTF. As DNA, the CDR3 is TGTGCCAGCAGCTCGACAGGGCGTCCCGTTTATGGCTACACCTTC.

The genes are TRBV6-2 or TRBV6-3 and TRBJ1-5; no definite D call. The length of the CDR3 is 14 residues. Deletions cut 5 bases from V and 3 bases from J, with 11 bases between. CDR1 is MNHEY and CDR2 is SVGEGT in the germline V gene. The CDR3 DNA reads TGTGCCAGCAGTCACAACGGTAACAATCAGCCCCAGCATTTT. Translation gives CASSHNGNNQPQHF.

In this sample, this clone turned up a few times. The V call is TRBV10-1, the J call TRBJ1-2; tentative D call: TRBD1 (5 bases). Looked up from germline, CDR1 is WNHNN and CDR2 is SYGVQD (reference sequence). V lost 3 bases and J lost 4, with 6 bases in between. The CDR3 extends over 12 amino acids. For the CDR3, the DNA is TGCGCCAGCAGTGAAGGGACCTATGGCTACACCTTC. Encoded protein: CASSEGTYGYTF.

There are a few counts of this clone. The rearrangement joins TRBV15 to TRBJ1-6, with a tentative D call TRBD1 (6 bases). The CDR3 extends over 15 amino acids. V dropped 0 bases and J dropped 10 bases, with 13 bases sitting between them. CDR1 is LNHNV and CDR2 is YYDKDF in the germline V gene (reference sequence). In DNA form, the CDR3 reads TGTGCCACCAGCAGAGATAAGGGGGGAAGCTCACCCCTCCACTTT. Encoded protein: CATSRDKGGSSPLHF.

CDR3 DNA: TGTGCCATCAGTGACCCGGGCAGGGGCTATGGCTACACCTTC. It is translated as CAISDPGRGYGYTF. The V call is TRBV10-3, the J call TRBJ1-2, with D maybe TRBD1 (6 bases). V lost 3 bases to trimming and J lost 4 bases, with 12 bases between them. Germline assignment: CDR1 ENHRY and CDR2 SYGVKD. CDR3 length: 14 amino acids.